Sequencing of this TCR beta chain was carried out in a study of monozygotic twins with cystic fibrosis. This clone was seen a handful of times. Germline V CDR1 and CDR2: MNHEY, SMNVEV (reference sequence). The CDR3 loop spans 14 amino acids. With V trimmed by 3 bases and J by 4 bases, 4 bases remained unmatched. Libraries were prepared by immunoSEQ multiplex PCR; TCRdb keeps only in-frame clonotypes and omits some of them. This table holds 30,000 to 35,000 clones, more than 55% found once. This clonotype originated in a girl between 10 and 17 years old with cystic fibrosis. The chain has TRBV27 and TRBJ1-1; 8 bases fit TRBD1. The sequenced sample consisted of blood. The CDR3 sequence: CASSFTGGGTEAFF. In nucleotides, the CDR3 is TGTGCCAGCAGTTTCACAGGGGGAGGCACTGAAGCTTTCTTT.